This TCR beta chain was identified in a study of identical twins (dated by TCRdb to 2016 to 2018). Context from the whole study: To test whether fetal clonotypes persist, this study deep-sequenced TCR alpha and beta repertoires from monozygotic twins, from unrelated adults of various ages, and from cord blood. To rule out contamination, the twin experiments were replicated at different times with different library preparation protocols. Broader findings and caveats from the paper: Zero-insertion analyses could be partly confounded by invariant T cells such as MAIT and iNKT, though diverse VJ usage argued against such confounding for most clonotypes. Because the same donors could not be followed over many years, conclusions were based on cross-sectional statistical analysis. Recombination models systematically underestimated out-of-frame TCR alpha sharing in monozygotic twins but agreed with sharing between unrelated individuals. A weaker excess of twin sharing was found in beta out-of-frame sequences because the signal-to-noise ratio was lowered by fewer shared sequences. Fewer insertions were carried by abundant cord blood beta clonotypes, a similar but weaker trend appeared in young adult naive repertoires, and no such trend appeared in memory repertoires. Compared with coincidental sharing between unrelated individuals, out-of-frame TCR alpha sequences shared between twins showed an excess of sequences with low generation probability.

Library preparation employed 5' RACE. Sequencing was performed on an Illumina HiSeq 2000. Template switching introduced a universal primer binding site; the final cDNA contained a unique molecular identifier, enabling accurate counting of TCR cDNA molecules. Specific primers in the conserved constant-segment region were used to synthesize first-strand cDNA for TCR alpha and beta chains. To control for contamination, every cDNA library was double barcoded, receiving both a SMART-Mk sample barcode and Illumina barcodes. TruSeq adapter sequences and Illumina sample barcodes were added in two successive PCR steps. Sequencing of the TCR alpha and beta cDNA libraries was done on the Illumina HiSeq platform using custom primers. As for the original processing: MiGEC was used to process raw reads and extract unique molecular identifiers, and MiXCR was used to find CDR3 positions. For each individual, recombination models were inferred using an EM algorithm with the repgenHMM and IGoR tools. The analysis of shared clonotypes was done with the tcR package in R, with sharing normalized by the product of cloneset sizes. To study raw recombination without the effects of thymic and clonal selection, out-of-frame nonproductive sequences were analyzed. The public reads were reprocessed in TCRdb via fastp at Q25 and MiXCR, keeping in-frame beta chains. Entries that share a CDR3 protein sequence are merged under the most common genes and DNA. The V and J calls and clone size are TCRdb's, not the authors'. In this sample the table shows approximately 500,000 distinct CDR3 sequences, 12% to 15% of which occur a single time. The ten most abundant clones make up 0.44% of the sample.

The germline V gene sets CDR1 to SGHRS and CDR2 to YFSETQ. The trim is 2 bases for V and 1 base for J, with a gap of 15 bases between the germline ends. From the cysteine through the phenylalanine, the CDR3 covers 16 amino acids. Only the CDR3 part of the read is kept: 48 bases, read in frame from the first base. Only healthy Caucasian donors were included. Three pairs of female monozygotic twins, all aged roughly 18 to 29 years, made up the twin cohort. CD4+ and CD8+ T cell populations were isolated with positive isolation kits from Invitrogen. In regard to this clonotype: The specificity of this receptor is unknown. No quality values exist for individual bases; no much larger clone is one base distant.

This sample also belongs to another study, concerning yellow fever vaccine responses in identical twins. The second study, in turn, reports: According to the authors, in identical twins the way T cells responded to vaccination appeared partly convergent and partly personalized. The study precisely tracked vaccine-responding T cell clones in identical twins.

The sequence was obtained from a woman under 30 in good health. The material sequenced was CD4+ T cells sorted from blood. This receptor chain uses TRBV5-1 and TRBJ1-1; no D segment can be confidently identified. The sequenced DNA is TGCGCCAGCAGCTTAGGACCCGGGTATTCGAACACTGAAGCTTTCTTT. Translated, this is CASSLGPGYSNTEAFF.